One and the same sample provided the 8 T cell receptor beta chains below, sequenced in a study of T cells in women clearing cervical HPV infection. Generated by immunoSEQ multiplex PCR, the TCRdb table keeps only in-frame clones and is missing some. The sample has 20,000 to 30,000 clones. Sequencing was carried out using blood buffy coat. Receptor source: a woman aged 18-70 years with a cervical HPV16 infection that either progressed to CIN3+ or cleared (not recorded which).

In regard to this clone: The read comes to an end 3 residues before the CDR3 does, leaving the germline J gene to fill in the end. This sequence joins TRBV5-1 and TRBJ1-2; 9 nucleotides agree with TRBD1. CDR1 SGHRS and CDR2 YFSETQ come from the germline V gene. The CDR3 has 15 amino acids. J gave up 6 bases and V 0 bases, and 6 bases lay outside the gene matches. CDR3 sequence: CASSLEGQGFHGYTF. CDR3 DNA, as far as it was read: TGCGCCAGCAGCTTGGAGGGACAGGGCTTTCATGGC.

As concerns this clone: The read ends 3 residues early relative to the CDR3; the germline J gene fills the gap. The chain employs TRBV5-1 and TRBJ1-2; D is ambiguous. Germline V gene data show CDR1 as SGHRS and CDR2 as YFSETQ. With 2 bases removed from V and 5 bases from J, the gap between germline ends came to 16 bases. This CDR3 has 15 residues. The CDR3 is CASSLIYGSFYGYTF. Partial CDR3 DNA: TGCGCCAGCAGCTTAATTTATGGCTCCTTTTATGGC.

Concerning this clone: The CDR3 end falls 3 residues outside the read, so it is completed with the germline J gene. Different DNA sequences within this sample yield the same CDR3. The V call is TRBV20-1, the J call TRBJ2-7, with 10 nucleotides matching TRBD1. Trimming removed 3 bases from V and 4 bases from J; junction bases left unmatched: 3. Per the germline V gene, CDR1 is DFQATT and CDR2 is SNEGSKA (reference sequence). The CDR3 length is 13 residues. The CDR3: CSASPGQGYEQYF. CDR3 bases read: TGCAGTGCTAGCCCGGGACAGGGGTACGAG.

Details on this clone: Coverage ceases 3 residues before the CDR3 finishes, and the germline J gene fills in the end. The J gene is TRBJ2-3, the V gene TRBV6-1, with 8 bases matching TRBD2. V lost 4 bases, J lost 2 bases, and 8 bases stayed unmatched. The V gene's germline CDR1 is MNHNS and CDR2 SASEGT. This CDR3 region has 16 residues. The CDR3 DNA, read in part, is TGTGCCAGCAGTGTCCTAGGCGGGGGGATCACAGATACG. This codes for CASSVLGGGITDT. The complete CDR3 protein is CASSVLGGGITDTQYF.

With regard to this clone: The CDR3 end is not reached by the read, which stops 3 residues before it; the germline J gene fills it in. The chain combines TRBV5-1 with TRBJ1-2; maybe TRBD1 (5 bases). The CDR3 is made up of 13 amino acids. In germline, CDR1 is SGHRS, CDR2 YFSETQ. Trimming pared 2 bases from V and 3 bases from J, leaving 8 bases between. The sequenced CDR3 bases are TGCGCCAGCAGCTTTTGGGGCGACTATGGC. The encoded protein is CASSFWGDYG. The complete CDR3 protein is CASSFWGDYGYTF.

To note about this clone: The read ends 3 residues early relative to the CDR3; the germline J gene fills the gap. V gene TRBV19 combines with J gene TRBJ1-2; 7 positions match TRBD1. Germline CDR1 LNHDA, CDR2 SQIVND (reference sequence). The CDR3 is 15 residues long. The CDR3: CASTPETGIGYDYTF. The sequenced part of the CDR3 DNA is TGTGCCAGTACCCCGGAGACAGGGATTGGGTACGAC.

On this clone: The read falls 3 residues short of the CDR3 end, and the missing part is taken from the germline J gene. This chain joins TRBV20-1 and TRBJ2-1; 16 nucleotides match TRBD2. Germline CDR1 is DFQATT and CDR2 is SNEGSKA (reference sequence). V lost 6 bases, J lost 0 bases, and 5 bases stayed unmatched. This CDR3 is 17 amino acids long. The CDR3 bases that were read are TGCAGTGCCCCGGGACTAGCGGGGGGGAGCTCCTACAATGAG. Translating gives CSAPGLAGGSSYNE. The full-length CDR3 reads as CSAPGLAGGSSYNEQFF.

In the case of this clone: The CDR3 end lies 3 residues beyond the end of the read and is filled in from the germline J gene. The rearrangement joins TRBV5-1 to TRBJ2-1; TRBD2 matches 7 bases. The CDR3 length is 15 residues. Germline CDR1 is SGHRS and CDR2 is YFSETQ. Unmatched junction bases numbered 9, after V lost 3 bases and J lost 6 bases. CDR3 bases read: TGCGCCAGCAGCTCGGGACTATGGCCTGGCAATGAG. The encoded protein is CASSSGLWPGNE. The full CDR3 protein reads CASSSGLWPGNEQFF. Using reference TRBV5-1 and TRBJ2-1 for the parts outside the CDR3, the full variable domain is KAGVTQTPRYLIKTRGQQVTLSCSPISGHRSVSWYQQTPGQGLQFLFEYFSETQRNKGNFPGRFSGRQFSNSRSEMNVSTLELGDSALYLCASSSGLWPGNEQFFGPGTRLTVL.